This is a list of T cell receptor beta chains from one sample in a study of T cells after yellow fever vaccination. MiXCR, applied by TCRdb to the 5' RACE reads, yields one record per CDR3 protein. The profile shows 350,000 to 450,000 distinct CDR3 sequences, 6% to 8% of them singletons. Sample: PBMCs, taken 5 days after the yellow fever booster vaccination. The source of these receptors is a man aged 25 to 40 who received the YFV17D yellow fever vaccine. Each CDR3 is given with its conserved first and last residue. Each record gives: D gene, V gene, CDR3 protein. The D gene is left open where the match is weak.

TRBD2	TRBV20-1	CSAPLAGEETQYF
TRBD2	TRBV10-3	CAISELAGGYNEQFF
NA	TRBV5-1	CASSLVGSGTGELFF
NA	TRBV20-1	CSARWLGRSTDTQYF
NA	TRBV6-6	CASRPWGQPQHF
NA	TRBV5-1	CASSQPTRGSNEKLFF
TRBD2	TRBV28	CASSLAGGITDTQYF
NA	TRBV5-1	CASSTGVGNQPQHF
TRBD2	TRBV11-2	CASSYRVITGTSGSNEQFF
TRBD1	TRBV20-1	CSARHTGAYGKNIQYF
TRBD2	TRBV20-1	CSATRGRLAGGVNEQFF
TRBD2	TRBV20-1	CSASLITSGTFSYNEQFF
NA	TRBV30	CAWSDEGRSYEQYF
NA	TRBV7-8	CASSLGTRLVNTGELFF
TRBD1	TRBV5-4	CASSSTGGSYNERFF
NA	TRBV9	CASSTRGGAEPQHF
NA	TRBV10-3	CAISESGSNQPQHF
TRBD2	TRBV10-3	CAISDQTSGSYNEPFF
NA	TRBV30	CAWTFGAAYEQYF
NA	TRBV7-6	CASSLVSGTGGFYEQYF
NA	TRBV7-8	CASSARTGPANNEQFF
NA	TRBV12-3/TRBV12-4	CASSPSRGTDTQYF
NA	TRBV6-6	CASSSGERQPQHF
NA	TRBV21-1	CASSILHRGPLYEQYF
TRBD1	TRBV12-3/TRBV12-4	CASNHGGRDRFSEQFF
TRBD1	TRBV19	CATQTGGSTDTQYF
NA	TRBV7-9	CASGSTRDSPLHF
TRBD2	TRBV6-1	CASRSSGRSYEQYF